The 8 T cell receptor beta chains reported below all come from one sample, sequenced in a study of graft-versus-host responses after intestinal transplantation (dated by TCRdb to 2020 to 2023). The time point label on this specimen signifies: cells obtained before transplantation from donor or recipient. The method behind the library was the immunoSEQ multiplex PCR assay. In TCRdb, the immuneACCESS table is reduced to in-frame sequences with V and J assigned. These tables do not hold every clone; where another copy was compared, an unresolved V gene accounts for under half, and the others remain unexplained. The sample profile shows some 110,000 clones; roughly 92% of them were found once. About 0.25% of the sample is in the top ten clones. No antigen has been assigned to these receptors. The sequences come from unstimulated CD4+ T cells sorted from spleen or lymph node cells, collected before transplant. Receptor source: a human donor who was the organ donor for an intestinal transplant.

V gene TRBV2 combines with J gene TRBJ1-1; tentatively, D is TRBD1 (5 bases). V was trimmed by 2 bases and J by 1 base, leaving 8 bases between them. The CDR3 consists of 14 residues. CDR1 and CDR2 from the germline V gene are SNHLY and FYNNEI. The CDR3 nucleotides are TGTGCCAGCAGTGAAAACAGGCGGAACACTGAAGCTTTCTTT. Protein: CASSENRRNTEAFF.

This chain uses TRBV5-3 with TRBJ2-3, with 7 bases matching TRBD2. TRBV5-3 is an open reading frame whose function is uncertain. Losses at the gene ends were 5 bases for V and 0 bases for J; bases not matched to a gene: 6. The CDR3 has 15 residues. CDR3 in amino acids: CARSLAVTSTDTQYF. The CDR3 DNA reads as TGTGCCAGAAGTCTAGCGGTTACTAGCACAGATACGCAGTATTTT.

CDR3 region: CASSLGGVLSGNTIYF. CDR3 bases: TGTGCCAGCAGTTTAGGAGGGGTTCTCTCTGGAAACACCATATATTTT. The gene calls are TRBV28 and TRBJ1-3; TRBD1 might be the D (5 bases). The CDR3 is 16 residues long. Trimming pared 2 bases from V and 0 bases from J, leaving 11 bases between. Germline V gives CDR1 MDHEN, CDR2 SYDVKM. Drawing the rest from reference TRBV28 and TRBJ1-3, the complete variable domain is DVKVTQSSRYLVKRTGEKVFLECVQDMDHENMFWYRQDPGLGLRLIYFSYDVKMKEKGDIPEGYSVSREKKERFSLILESASTNQTSMYLCASSLGGVLSGNTIYFGEGSWLTVV.

This chain links TRBV30 with TRBJ1-1; D ambiguous. Germline V lookup: CDR1 GTSNPN, CDR2 SVGIG (reference sequence). V was clipped by 2 bases and J by 11 bases, with 18 bases between them. The CDR3 covers 13 residues. CDR3 sequence: CAWSPNRGSGAFF. As DNA, the CDR3 is TGTGCCTGGAGTCCCAACCGGGGATCAGGCGCTTTCTTT.

The genes are TRBV9 and TRBJ2-1; weak D call: TRBD2 (6 bases). Trimming pared 5 bases from V and 0 bases from J, leaving 9 bases between. The CDR3 runs to 14 residues. Germline V lookup: CDR1 SGDLS, CDR2 YYNGEE. CDR3 loop: CASSAGLSYNEQFF. The CDR3 bases are TGTGCCAGCAGTGCGGGGCTCTCCTACAATGAGCAGTTCTTC.

This sequence joins TRBV7-3 and TRBJ2-2; TRBD1 matches 8 bases. CDR1 and CDR2 (germline): SGHTA, FQGTGA. The CDR3 contains 17 residues. With V trimmed by 5 bases and J by 6 bases, 14 bases remained unmatched. CDR3 sequence: CASSPSPAGGLAGELFF. In nucleotides, the CDR3 is TGTGCCAGCAGCCCCTCCCCGGCAGGGGGCTTGGCCGGGGAGCTGTTTTTT.

This clone was recorded only once. The V and J genes are TRBV9 and TRBJ2-7; D is tentatively TRBD1 or TRBD2 (6 bases each). V was trimmed by 0 bases and J by 1 base, leaving 11 bases between them. CDR1 is SGDLS, CDR2 YYNGEE, per germline. The CDR3 runs to 15 residues. CDR3 region: CASSVGGAVSYEQYF. CDR3 sequence (DNA): TGTGCCAGCAGCGTAGGGGGGGCCGTTTCCTACGAGCAGTACTTC.

V is TRBV21-1 and J is TRBJ1-2. TRBV21-1 is a listed pseudogene. The CDR3 runs 14 residues. CDR3 coding DNA: TGTGCCAGCAGCAGGGGGGGCAGGAACTATGGCTACACCTTC. This gives the protein CASSRGGRNYGYTF.